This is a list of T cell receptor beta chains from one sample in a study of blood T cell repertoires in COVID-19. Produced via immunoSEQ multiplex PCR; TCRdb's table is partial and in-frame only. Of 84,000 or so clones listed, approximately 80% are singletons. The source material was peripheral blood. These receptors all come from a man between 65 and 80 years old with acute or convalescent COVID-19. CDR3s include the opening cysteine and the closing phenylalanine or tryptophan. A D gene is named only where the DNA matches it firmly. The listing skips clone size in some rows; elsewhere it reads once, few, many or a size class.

TGTGCCAGCAGCCAAGACCTAGCGGGGTTCACAGATACGCAGTATTTT CASSQDLAGFTDTQYF TRBV3-1/TRBV3-2 - TRBJ2-3 TRBD2
TGTGCCAGCAGCCAAGTCGAGGACAGGGCCAACGTCCTGACTTTC CASSQVEDRANVLTF TRBV3-1/TRBV3-2 - TRBJ2-6 -
TGTGCCAGCAGTCCCCGAGGGACAGTTAGCAATCAGCCCCAGCATTTT CASSPRGTVSNQPQHF TRBV28 few TRBJ1-5 TRBD1
TGTGCCAGCAGTCTAGGACAGGGAGAGACCCAGTACTTC CASSLGQGETQYF TRBV2 - TRBJ2-5 TRBD1
TGTGCCAGCAGTTACTCTCCAGGGGAAGCTGGCTACACCTTC CASSYSPGEAGYTF TRBV6-6 few TRBJ1-2 -
TGTGCCATCAGTGAAAGGGGAACAGGGGGCGAGCCCCAGCATTTT CAISERGTGGEPQHF TRBV10-3 once TRBJ1-5 TRBD1
TGTGCCAGCAGCTTATTCGCGGGGGGTAGATCGAACACCGGGGAGCTGTTTTTT CASSLFAGGRSNTGELFF TRBV7-6 few TRBJ2-2 TRBD2
TGTGCCAGCACGGGACTTTTCACTGAAGCTTTCTTT CASTGLFTEAFF TRBV11-2 - TRBJ1-1 -
TGCGCCAGCAGTGAGGCCAGGGGTGGCTACACCTTC CASSEARGGYTF TRBV10-2 - TRBJ1-2 -
TGTGCCATCAGTGAGCAGGGGGCCAGCGAGGCCCTCCACTTT CAISEQGASEALHF TRBV10-3 - TRBJ1-6 TRBD1
TGTGCCAGTAGCGAGACAGCCGTGTCTGGAAACACCATATATTTT CASSETAVSGNTIYF TRBV19 - TRBJ1-3 -
TGTGCCAGCAGCCGAGGGACAGGGGGAACAGATACGCAGTATTTT CASSRGTGGTDTQYF TRBV7-9 once TRBJ2-3 TRBD1
TGTGCCATACAGCAGGCATTCAATCAGCCCCAGCATTTT CAIQQAFNQPQHF TRBV10-3 once TRBJ1-5 -